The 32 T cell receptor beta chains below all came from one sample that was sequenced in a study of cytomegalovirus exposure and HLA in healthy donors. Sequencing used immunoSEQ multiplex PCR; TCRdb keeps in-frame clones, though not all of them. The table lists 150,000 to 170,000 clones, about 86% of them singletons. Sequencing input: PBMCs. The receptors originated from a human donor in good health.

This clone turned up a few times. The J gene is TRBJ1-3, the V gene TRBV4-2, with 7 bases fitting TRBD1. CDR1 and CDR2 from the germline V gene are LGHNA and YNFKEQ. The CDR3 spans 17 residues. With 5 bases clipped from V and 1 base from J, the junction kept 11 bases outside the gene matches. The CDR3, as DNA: TGTGCCAGCAGCAACTCACAGGGGACGGATTCTGGAAACACCATATATTTT. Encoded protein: CASSNSQGTDSGNTIYF.

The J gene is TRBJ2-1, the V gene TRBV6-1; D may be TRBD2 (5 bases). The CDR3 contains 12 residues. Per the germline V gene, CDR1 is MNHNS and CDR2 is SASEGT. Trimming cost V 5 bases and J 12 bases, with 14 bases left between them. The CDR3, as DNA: TGTGCCAGCAGTCCAAACCGGGATCTGCAGTTCTTC. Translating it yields CASSPNRDLQFF.

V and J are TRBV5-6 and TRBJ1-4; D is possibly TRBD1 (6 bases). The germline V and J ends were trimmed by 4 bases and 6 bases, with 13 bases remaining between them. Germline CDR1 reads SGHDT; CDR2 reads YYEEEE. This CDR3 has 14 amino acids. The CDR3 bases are TGTGCCAGCAGCGGAGGCCCAGGGGATGAAAAACTGTTTTTT. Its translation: CASSGGPGDEKLFF.

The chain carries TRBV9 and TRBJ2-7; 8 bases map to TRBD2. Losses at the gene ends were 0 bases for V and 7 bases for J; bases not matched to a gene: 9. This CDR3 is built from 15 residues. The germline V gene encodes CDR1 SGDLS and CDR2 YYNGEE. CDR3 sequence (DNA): TGTGCCAGCAGCGTAGGACCCAGCGGGAGCTGGGAGCAGTACTTC. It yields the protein CASSVGPSGSWEQYF.

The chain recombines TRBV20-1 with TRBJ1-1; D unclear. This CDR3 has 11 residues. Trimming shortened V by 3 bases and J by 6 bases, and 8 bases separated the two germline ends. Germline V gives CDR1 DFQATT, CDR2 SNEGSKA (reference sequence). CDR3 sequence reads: CSARAFSEAFF. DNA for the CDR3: TGCAGTGCTAGGGCCTTTTCTGAAGCTTTCTTT.

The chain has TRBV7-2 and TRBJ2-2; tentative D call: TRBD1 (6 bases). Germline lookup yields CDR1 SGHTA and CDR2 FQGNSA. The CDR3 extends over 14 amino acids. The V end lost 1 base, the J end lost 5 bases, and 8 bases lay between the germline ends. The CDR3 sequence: CASSLEQGTGELFF. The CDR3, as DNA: TGTGCCAGCAGCTTAGAACAGGGAACCGGGGAGCTGTTTTTT. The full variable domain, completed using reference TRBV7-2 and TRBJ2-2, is GAGVSQSPSNKVTEKGKDVELRCDPISGHTALYWYRQSLGQGLEFLIYFQGNSAPDKSGLPSDRFSAERTGGSVSTLTIQRTQQEDSAVYLCASSLEQGTGELFFGEGSRLTVL.

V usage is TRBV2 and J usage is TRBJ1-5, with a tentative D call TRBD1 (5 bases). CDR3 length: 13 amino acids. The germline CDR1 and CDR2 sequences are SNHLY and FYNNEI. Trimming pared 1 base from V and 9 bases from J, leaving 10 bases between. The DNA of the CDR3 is TGTGCCAGCAGTGAAGGCCCAGGGCGGCCCCAGCATTTT. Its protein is CASSEGPGRPQHF.

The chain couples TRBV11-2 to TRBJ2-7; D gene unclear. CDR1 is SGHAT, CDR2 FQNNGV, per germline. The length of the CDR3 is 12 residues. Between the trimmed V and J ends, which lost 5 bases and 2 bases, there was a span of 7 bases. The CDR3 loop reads CASSPSAYEQYF. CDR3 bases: TGTGCCAGCAGCCCAAGCGCCTACGAGCAGTACTTC.

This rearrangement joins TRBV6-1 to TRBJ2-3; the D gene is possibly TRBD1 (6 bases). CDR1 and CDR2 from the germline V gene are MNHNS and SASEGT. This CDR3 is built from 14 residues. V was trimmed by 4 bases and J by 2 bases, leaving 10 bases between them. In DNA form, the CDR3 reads TGTGCCAGCAGTGGTGGGACATACACAGATACGCAGTATTTT. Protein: CASSGGTYTDTQYF.

The CDR3, as DNA: TGTGCCAGCAGTACGGCGCGGAACACAGATACGCAGTATTTT. It yields the protein CASSTARNTDTQYF. The chain has TRBV28 and TRBJ2-3; no definite D call. The CDR3 is 14 amino acids. The germline gives CDR1 MDHEN, CDR2 SYDVKM. Trimming took off 5 bases at V and 2 bases at J, with 11 bases between the two ends.

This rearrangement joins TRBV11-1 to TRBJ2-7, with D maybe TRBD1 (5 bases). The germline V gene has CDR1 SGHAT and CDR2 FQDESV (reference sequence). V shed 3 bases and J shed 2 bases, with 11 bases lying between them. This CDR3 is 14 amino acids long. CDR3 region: CASSFGRGAYEQYF. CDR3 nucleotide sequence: TGTGCCAGCAGCTTTGGAAGGGGTGCCTACGAGCAGTACTTC. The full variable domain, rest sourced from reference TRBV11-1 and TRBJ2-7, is EAEVAQSPRYKITEKSQAVAFWCDPISGHATLYWYRQILGQGPELLVQFQDESVVDDSQLPKDRFSAERLKGVDSTLKIQPAELGDSAMYLCASSFGRGAYEQYFGPGTRLTVT.

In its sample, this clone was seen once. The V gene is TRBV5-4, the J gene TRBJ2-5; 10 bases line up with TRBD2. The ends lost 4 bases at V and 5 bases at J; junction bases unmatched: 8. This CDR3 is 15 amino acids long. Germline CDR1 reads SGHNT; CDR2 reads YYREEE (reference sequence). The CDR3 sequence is CASSLRTSGGETQYF. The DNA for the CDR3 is TGTGCCAGCAGCCTAAGGACTAGCGGTGGGGAGACCCAGTACTTC.

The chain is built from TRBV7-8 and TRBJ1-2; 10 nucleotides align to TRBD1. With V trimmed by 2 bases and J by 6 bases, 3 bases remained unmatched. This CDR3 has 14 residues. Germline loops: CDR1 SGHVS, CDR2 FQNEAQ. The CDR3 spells CASSLRTGGDGYTF. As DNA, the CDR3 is TGTGCCAGCAGCTTAAGGACAGGGGGGGATGGCTACACCTTC.

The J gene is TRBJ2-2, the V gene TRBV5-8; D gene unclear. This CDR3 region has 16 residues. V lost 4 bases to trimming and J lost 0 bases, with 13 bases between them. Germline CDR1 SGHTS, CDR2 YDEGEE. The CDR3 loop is CASSLGSKANTGELFF. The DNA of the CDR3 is TGTGCCAGCAGCCTAGGTTCCAAAGCGAACACCGGGGAGCTGTTTTTT.

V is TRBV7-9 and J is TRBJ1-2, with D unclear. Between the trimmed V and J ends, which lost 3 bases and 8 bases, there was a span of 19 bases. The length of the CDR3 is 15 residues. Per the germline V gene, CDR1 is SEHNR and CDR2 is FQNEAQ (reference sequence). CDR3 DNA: TGTGCCAGCAGCTTCCCCCCAACCAGTACCCCCGGCTACACCTTC. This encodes CASSFPPTSTPGYTF.

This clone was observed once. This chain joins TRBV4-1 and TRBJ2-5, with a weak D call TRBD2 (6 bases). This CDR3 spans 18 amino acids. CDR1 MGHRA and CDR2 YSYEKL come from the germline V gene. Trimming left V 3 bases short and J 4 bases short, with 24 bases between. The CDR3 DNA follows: TGCGCCAGCAGCCAGTGGGGGGACGGGAGTGGGCTTTTAGAGACCCAGTACTTC. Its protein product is CASSQWGDGSGLLETQYF.

The CDR3, as DNA: TGTGCCAGCAGTGGGGGTGGGGGCGGACGCTCCGAGCAGTACTTC. Residues: CASSGGGGGRSEQYF. The J gene is TRBJ2-7, the V gene TRBV28; D might be TRBD1 (6 bases). The CDR3 length is 15 residues. The germline gives CDR1 MDHEN, CDR2 SYDVKM. Trimming removed 5 bases at V and 6 bases at J, with 20 bases between.

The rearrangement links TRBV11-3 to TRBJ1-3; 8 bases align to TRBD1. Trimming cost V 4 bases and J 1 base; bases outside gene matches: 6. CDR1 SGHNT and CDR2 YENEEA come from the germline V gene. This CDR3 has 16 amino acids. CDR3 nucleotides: TGTGCCAGCAGCTCAAGGACAGGGTTATCTGGAAACACCATATATTTT. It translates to CASSSRTGLSGNTIYF. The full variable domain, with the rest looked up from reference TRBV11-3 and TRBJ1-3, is EAGVVQSPRYKIIEKKQPVAFWCNPISGHNTLYWYLQNLGQGPELLIRYENEEAVDDSQLPKDRFSAERLKGVDSTLKIQPAELGDSAVYLCASSSRTGLSGNTIYFGEGSWLTVV.

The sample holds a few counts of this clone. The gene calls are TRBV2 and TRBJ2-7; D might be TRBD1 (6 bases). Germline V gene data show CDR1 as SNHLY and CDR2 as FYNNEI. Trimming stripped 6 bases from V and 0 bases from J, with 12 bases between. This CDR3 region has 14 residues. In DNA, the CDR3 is TGTGCCAGCAGAAGGACAGTCCTCTCCTACGAGCAGTACTTC. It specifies CASRRTVLSYEQYF.

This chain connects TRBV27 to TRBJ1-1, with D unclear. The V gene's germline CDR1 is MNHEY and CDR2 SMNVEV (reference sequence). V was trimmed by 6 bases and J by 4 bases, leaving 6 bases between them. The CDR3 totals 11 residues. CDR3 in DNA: TGTGCCAGCAGGAGTCGCACTGAAGCTTTCTTT. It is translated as CASRSRTEAFF.

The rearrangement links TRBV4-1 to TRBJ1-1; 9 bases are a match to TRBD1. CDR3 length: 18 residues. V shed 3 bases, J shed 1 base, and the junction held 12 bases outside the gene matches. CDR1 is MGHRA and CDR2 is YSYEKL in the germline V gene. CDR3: CASSQSGQGVIGNTEAFF. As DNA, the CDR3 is TGCGCCAGCAGCCAGTCGGGACAGGGAGTTATTGGGAACACTGAAGCTTTCTTT.

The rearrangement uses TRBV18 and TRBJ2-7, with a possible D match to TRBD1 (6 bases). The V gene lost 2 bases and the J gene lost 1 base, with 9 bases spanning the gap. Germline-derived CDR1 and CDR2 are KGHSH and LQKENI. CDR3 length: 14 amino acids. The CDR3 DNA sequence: TGTGCCAGCTCACCAAACGGACAGTCCTACGAGCAGTACTTC. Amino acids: CASSPNGQSYEQYF.

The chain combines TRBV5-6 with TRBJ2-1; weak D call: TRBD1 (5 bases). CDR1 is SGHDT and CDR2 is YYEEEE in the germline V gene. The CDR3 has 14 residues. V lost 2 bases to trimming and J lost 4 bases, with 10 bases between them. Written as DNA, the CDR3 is TGTGCCAGCAGCTTTGGGGCCAAGTACAATGAGCAGTTCTTC. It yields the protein CASSFGAKYNEQFF.

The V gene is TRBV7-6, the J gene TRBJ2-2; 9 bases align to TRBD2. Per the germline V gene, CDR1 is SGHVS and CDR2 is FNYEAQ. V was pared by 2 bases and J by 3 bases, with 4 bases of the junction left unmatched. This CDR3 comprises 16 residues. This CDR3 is CASSLRASGDTGELFF. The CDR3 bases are TGTGCCAGCAGCTTACGCGCTAGCGGGGACACCGGGGAGCTGTTTTTT.

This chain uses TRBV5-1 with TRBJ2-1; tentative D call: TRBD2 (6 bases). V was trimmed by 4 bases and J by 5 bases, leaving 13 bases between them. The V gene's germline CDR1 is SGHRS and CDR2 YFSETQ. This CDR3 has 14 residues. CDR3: CASSETRRNNEQFF. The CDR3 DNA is TGCGCCAGCAGCGAGACTAGGAGGAACAATGAGCAGTTCTTC.

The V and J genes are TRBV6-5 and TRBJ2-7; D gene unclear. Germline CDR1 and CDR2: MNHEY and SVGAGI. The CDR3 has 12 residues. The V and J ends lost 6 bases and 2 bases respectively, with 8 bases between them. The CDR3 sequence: CASSPSPYEQYF. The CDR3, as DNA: TGTGCCAGCAGCCCAAGCCCCTACGAGCAGTACTTC.

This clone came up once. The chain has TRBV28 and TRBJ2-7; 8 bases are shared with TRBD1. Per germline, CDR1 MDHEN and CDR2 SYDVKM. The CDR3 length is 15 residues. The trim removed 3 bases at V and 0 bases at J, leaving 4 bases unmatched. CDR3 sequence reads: CASSLYRGSSYEQYF. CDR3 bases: TGTGCCAGCAGTTTGTACAGGGGGTCCTCCTACGAGCAGTACTTC.

The CDR3 region has the DNA TGTGCCAGCAGCTTGTCAGGGTGGGAGACCCAGTACTTC. Translated, it gives CASSLSGWETQYF. The chain carries TRBV5-6 and TRBJ2-5; D is perhaps TRBD1 (5 bases). The CDR3 spans 13 residues. CDR1 SGHDT and CDR2 YYEEEE come from the germline V gene. Trimming removed 1 base from V and 5 bases from J, with 9 bases in between.

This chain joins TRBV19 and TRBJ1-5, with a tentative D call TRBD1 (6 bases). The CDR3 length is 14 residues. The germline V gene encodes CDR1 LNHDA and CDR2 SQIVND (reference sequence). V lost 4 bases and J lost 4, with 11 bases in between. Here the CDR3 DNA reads TGTGCCAGTAGTACAGGACAGACAAATCAGCCCCAGCATTTT. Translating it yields CASSTGQTNQPQHF. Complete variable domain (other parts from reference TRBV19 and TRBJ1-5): DGGITQSPKYLFRKEGQNVTLSCEQNLNHDAMYWYRQDPGQGLRLIYYSQIVNDFQKGDIAEGYSVSREKKESFPLTVTSAQKNPTAFYLCASSTGQTNQPQHFGDGTRLSIL.

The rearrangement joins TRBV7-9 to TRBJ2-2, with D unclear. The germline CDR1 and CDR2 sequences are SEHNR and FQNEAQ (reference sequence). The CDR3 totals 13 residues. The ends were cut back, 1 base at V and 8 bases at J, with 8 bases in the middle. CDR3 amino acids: CASSLEIQGELFF. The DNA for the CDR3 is TGTGCCAGCAGCTTAGAAATCCAGGGGGAGCTGTTTTTT.

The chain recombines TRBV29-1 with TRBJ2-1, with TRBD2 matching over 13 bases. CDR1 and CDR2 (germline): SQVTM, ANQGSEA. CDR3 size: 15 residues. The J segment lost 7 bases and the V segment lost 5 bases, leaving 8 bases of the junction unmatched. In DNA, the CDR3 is TGCAGCGTTAACGGACTAGCGGGGGCCCGGAATGAGCAGTTCTTC. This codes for CSVNGLAGARNEQFF.

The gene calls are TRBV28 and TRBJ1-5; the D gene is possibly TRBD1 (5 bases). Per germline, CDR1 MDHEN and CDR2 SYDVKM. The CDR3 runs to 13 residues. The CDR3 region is CASGRGSNQPQHF. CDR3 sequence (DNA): TGTGCTAGCGGGAGGGGAAGCAATCAGCCCCAGCATTTT.